The 11 T cell receptor beta chains below were found in one sample sequenced in a study of memory CD4+ T cells and cytomegalovirus serostatus. Sequenced by immunoSEQ multiplex PCR; TCRdb stores in-frame clones only, minus some. The table has tens of thousands of clones, about 80% seen once. Single viable CD3+CD4+CD8-CD45RO+ cells were sorted as the memory CD4+ T cells. Sequencing used memory CD4+ T cells from blood. The receptors stem from an adult in good health and CMV-seronegative.

The V and J genes are TRBV18 and TRBJ2-1; D ambiguous. Germline assignment: CDR1 KGHSH and CDR2 LQKENI. The CDR3 runs 15 residues. The V gene lost 0 bases and the J gene lost 5 bases, with 11 bases spanning the gap. In DNA form, the CDR3 reads TGTGCCAGCTCACCACCGACTGCCAGCGACAATGAGCAGTTCTTC. Residues: CASSPPTASDNEQFF.

The chain is built from TRBV11-3 and TRBJ2-7, with D possibly being TRBD2 (6 bases). V dropped 5 bases and J dropped 0 bases, with 17 bases sitting between them. The CDR3 is 16 amino acids. Germline V gives CDR1 SGHNT, CDR2 YENEEA. As DNA, the CDR3 is TGTGCCAGCAGCCTCACACCCGGACTAAACTCCTACGAGCAGTACTTC. Translating it yields CASSLTPGLNSYEQYF. Filled out from reference TRBV11-3 and TRBJ2-7, the complete variable domain reads EAGVVQSPRYKIIEKKQPVAFWCNPISGHNTLYWYLQNLGQGPELLIRYENEEAVDDSQLPKDRFSAERLKGVDSTLKIQPAELGDSAVYLCASSLTPGLNSYEQYFGPGTRLTVT.

V and J are TRBV12-5 and TRBJ1-1, with 7 nucleotides matching TRBD1. Germline V gives CDR1 LGHNT, CDR2 FRNRAP. The CDR3 sequence is 16 residues long. The junction had 10 bases not matched to a gene; V was cut back by 3 bases and J by 3 bases. CDR3 residues: CASGFSPRGADTEAFF. CDR3 DNA: TGTGCTAGTGGTTTTTCTCCCAGGGGGGCGGACACTGAAGCTTTCTTT.

This clone was seen just once. This chain joins TRBV6-1 and TRBJ1-4, with a tentative D call TRBD1 (6 bases). CDR3 length equals 14 residues. The germline V and J ends were trimmed by 3 bases and 8 bases, with 13 bases remaining between them. Germline lookup yields CDR1 MNHNS and CDR2 SASEGT. DNA of the CDR3: TGTGCCAGCAGTGACCCCATGGGGGGCGAAAAACTGTTTTTT. Its protein is CASSDPMGGEKLFF.

The V gene is TRBV18, the J gene TRBJ1-1; 8 bases align to TRBD1. Trimming cost V 4 bases and J 0 bases; bases outside gene matches: 1. Germline CDR1 reads KGHSH; CDR2 reads LQKENI. CDR3 size: 14 residues. For the CDR3, the DNA is TGTGCCAGCTCACTGGGACAGGTGAACACTGAAGCTTTCTTT. Its protein product is CASSLGQVNTEAFF.

The chain has TRBV5-1 and TRBJ2-1, with D maybe TRBD1 (6 bases). The germline V and J ends were trimmed by 3 bases and 5 bases, with 12 bases remaining between them. There are 14 residues in the CDR3. Germline CDR1 and CDR2: SGHRS and YFSETQ. The CDR3 sequence: CASSSTGTNNEQFF. The CDR3 region has the DNA TGCGCCAGCAGCTCAACCGGGACAAACAATGAGCAGTTCTTC.

The gene calls are TRBV4-2 and TRBJ2-3; a weak D match, TRBD1 (6 bases). The CDR3 has 14 amino acids. Germline V CDR1 and CDR2: LGHNA, YNFKEQ. Trimming took 1 base from V and 5 from J, leaving 10 bases between them. CDR3 in DNA: TGTGCCAGCAGCCAAGCACAGGGTAAAGATACGCAGTATTTT. It encodes CASSQAQGKDTQYF.

Written as DNA, the CDR3 is TGTGCCAGCAGTTACGGAGTTGACCGCCAAGAGACCCAGTACTTC. Translating gives CASSYGVDRQETQYF. The gene calls are TRBV6-6 and TRBJ2-5; D remains unclear. Per the germline V gene, CDR1 is MNHNY and CDR2 is SVGAGI (reference sequence). The CDR3 consists of 15 residues. V lost 2 bases to trimming and J lost 1 base, with 11 bases between them.

J is TRBJ1-6 and V is TRBV9; no definite D call. Germline CDR1 SGDLS, CDR2 YYNGEE. The CDR3 totals 15 residues. The V end lost 0 bases, the J end lost 8 bases, and 12 bases lay between the germline ends. The CDR3 region is CASSVEGGTDSPLHF. For the CDR3, the DNA is TGTGCCAGCAGCGTAGAGGGAGGAACAGATTCACCCCTCCACTTT. The variable domain in full, completed from reference TRBV9 and TRBJ1-6, reads DSGVTQTPKHLITATGQRVTLRCSPRSGDLSVYWYQQSLDQGLQFLIQYYNGEERAKGNILERFSAQQFPDLHSELNLSSLELGDSALYFCASSVEGGTDSPLHFGNGTRLTVT.

This clone was seen just once. J is TRBJ1-3 and V is TRBV28; TRBD1 matches 10 bases. The CDR3 spans 15 residues. Germline CDR1 reads MDHEN; CDR2 reads SYDVKM. Trimming took 4 bases from V and 2 from J; bases not matched to a gene: 2. CDR3 DNA sequence: TGTGCCAGCAGTTCCGGGACAGGGGCTGGAAACACCATATATTTT. This translates into CASSSGTGAGNTIYF.

The CDR3 reads CASSLTAQGAIAFF. As DNA, the CDR3 is TGTGCCAGCAGCTTAACGGCGCAGGGGGCGATTGCTTTCTTT. This chain connects TRBV13 to TRBJ1-1; 8 bases map to TRBD1. CDR3 size: 14 residues. V lost 2 bases, J lost 11 bases, and 10 bases stayed unmatched. Looked up from germline, CDR1 is PRHDT and CDR2 is FYEKMQ (reference sequence).